These 27 T cell receptor beta chains originate from one sample sequenced in a study of shared clonotypes between healthy human individuals. Libraries were prepared by immunoSEQ multiplex PCR; TCRdb keeps only in-frame clonotypes and omits some of them. The table shows 450,000 to 600,000 clones, with around three quarters occurring only once. The sequenced material came from PBMCs. These receptor sequences come from a woman between 35 and 50 years old in good health. Some clones in this sample may be carry-over from other donors' samples.

This clone was seen a few times. The rearrangement joins TRBV5-1 to TRBJ2-5; 13 nucleotides agree with TRBD2. The J call may be in error: the DNA end matches TRBJ2-7 better. Germline values: CDR1 SGHRS, CDR2 YFSETQ. This CDR3 region has 16 residues. The CDR3 loop is CASSLTLAGGPNEQYF. The DNA of the CDR3 is TGCGCCAGCAGCTTGACACTAGCGGGAGGGCCAAACGAGCAGTACTTC.

The chain carries TRBV9 and TRBJ2-2; D unresolved. In germline, CDR1 is SGDLS, CDR2 YYNGEE. Trimming left V 0 bases short and J 5 bases short, with 17 bases between. The CDR3 is 17 residues long. The CDR3 here is CASSVVGSMRRTGELFF. CDR3 in DNA: TGTGCCAGCAGCGTAGTGGGCAGTATGCGAAGGACCGGGGAGCTGTTTTTT.

This sequence joins TRBV18 and TRBJ2-7, with 10 bases matching TRBD2. J was trimmed by 2 bases and V by 5 bases; bases with no gene match: 6. In germline, CDR1 is KGHSH, CDR2 LQKENI. The CDR3 consists of 15 residues. CDR3 nucleotide sequence: TGTGCCAGCTCAATATCCGGGACTAGCGCCTACGAGCAGTACTTC. Translation: CASSISGTSAYEQYF.

This clone was detected a few times. The V and J genes are TRBV9 and TRBJ1-2; D is perhaps TRBD1 (5 bases). Germline assignment: CDR1 SGDLS and CDR2 YYNGEE. The CDR3 length is 16 residues. The ends were cut back, 2 bases at V and 5 bases at J, with 19 bases in the middle. The CDR3 DNA follows: TGTGCCAGCAGCGTCACCCCCACAAGGGACGATTATGGCTACACCTTC. Its translation: CASSVTPTRDDYGYTF.

The count of this clone is one. This chain connects TRBV6-1 to TRBJ1-1, with a weak D call TRBD1 (5 bases). The CDR3 sequence is 14 residues long. Germline V CDR1 and CDR2: MNHNS, SASEGT. The V and J ends lost 7 bases and 5 bases respectively, with 17 bases between them. The CDR3 sequence: CASTSLHRFTEAFF. The CDR3 DNA sequence: TGTGCCAGCACAAGCCTCCACAGGTTTACTGAAGCTTTCTTT.

This chain connects TRBV5-1 to TRBJ2-1, with D perhaps assigned TRBD1 or TRBD2 (5 bases each). Germline CDR1 and CDR2: SGHRS and YFSETQ. V lost 0 bases and J 7 bases, leaving 14 bases between the germline ends. The CDR3 is 15 amino acids. The CDR3 coding sequence is TGCGCCAGCAGCTTGGTGGGGACGAAAGGGAATGAGCAGTTCTTC. It codes for CASSLVGTKGNEQFF.

This clone was detected many times. The chain is built from TRBV6-5 and TRBJ1-2; D unresolved. This CDR3 has 12 amino acids. V was trimmed by 0 bases and J by 5 bases, leaving 4 bases between them. CDR1 MNHEY and CDR2 SVGAGI come from the germline V gene. The DNA of the CDR3 is TGTGCCAGCAGTTACTCAGGGTATGGCTACACCTTC. Protein sequence: CASSYSGYGYTF.

The rearrangement joins TRBV7-9 to TRBJ1-2, with D tentatively TRBD1 (6 bases). This CDR3 is built from 15 residues. V was pared by 5 bases and J by 3 bases, with 16 bases between. CDR1 is SEHNR, CDR2 FQNEAQ, per germline (reference sequence). CDR3 loop: CASSLPIGGDYGYTF. The CDR3 DNA sequence: TGTGCCAGCAGCCTGCCCATTGGGGGCGACTATGGCTACACCTTC.

The genes are TRBV5-1 and TRBJ1-3; 8 bases align to TRBD1. The V gene end was trimmed by 0 bases and the J gene end by 9 bases; junction bases not matched to a gene: 20. The germline gives CDR1 SGHRS, CDR2 YFSETQ. The CDR3 is 19 residues long. The CDR3 region is CASSLAFSGQGGSVGTIYF. The CDR3 DNA follows: TGCGCCAGCAGCTTGGCTTTTTCCGGACAGGGAGGCTCCGTCGGCACCATATATTTT.

The chain carries TRBV18 and TRBJ2-3, with 10 bases fitting TRBD2. The CDR3 has 17 amino acids. Per germline, CDR1 KGHSH and CDR2 LQKENI. The J segment lost 1 base and the V segment lost 4 bases, leaving 8 bases of the junction unmatched. CDR3 DNA: TGTGCCAGCTCACGTCCGGGACTAGCGCGACGCACAGATACGCAGTATTTT. This gives the protein CASSRPGLARRTDTQYF.

The V call is TRBV15, the J call TRBJ2-7, with D perhaps TRBD1 (5 bases). The CDR3 totals 17 residues. Germline V gene lookup returns CDR1 LNHNV and CDR2 YYDKDF (reference sequence). V shed 0 bases and J shed 3 bases, with 18 bases lying between them. CDR3 DNA sequence: TGTGCCACCAGCAGAGACACCGTGGGGCAATCCAACTACGAGCAGTACTTC. Its translation is CATSRDTVGQSNYEQYF.

The V and J genes are TRBV15 and TRBJ2-3; no clear D gene. This CDR3 is 14 amino acids long. V was clipped by 0 bases and J by 5 bases, with 9 bases between them. Germline-derived CDR1 and CDR2 are LNHNV and YYDKDF (reference sequence). CDR3 nucleotide sequence: TGTGCCACCAGCAGAGAGACGTCCCAAGATACGCAGTATTTT. Protein product: CATSRETSQDTQYF. The variable domain in full, completed from reference TRBV15 and TRBJ2-3, reads DAMVIQNPRYQVTQFGKPVTLSCSQTLNHNVMYWYQQKSSQAPKLLFHYYDKDFNNEADTPDNFQSRRPNTSFCFLDIRSPGLGDTAMYLCATSRETSQDTQYFGPGTRLTVL.

The V gene is TRBV4-1, the J gene TRBJ2-5; D gene ambiguous. Germline V gives CDR1 MGHRA, CDR2 YSYEKL. Trimming took off 8 bases at V and 5 bases at J, with 15 bases between the two ends. CDR3 length: 13 residues. For the CDR3, the DNA is TGCGCCAGCGGTGACACGGCTCGGGAGACCCAGTACTTC. Translated: CASGDTARETQYF.

V usage is TRBV9 and J usage is TRBJ1-2, with 8 bases matching TRBD1. Looked up from germline, CDR1 is SGDLS and CDR2 is YYNGEE. Trimming removed 1 base from V and 7 bases from J; junction bases left unmatched: 12. The CDR3 contains 16 residues. This CDR3 reads CASSVSGRQGASGYTF. DNA of the CDR3: TGTGCCAGCAGCGTAAGTGGGAGGCAGGGGGCCAGTGGCTACACCTTC.

The chain recombines TRBV18 with TRBJ2-3; a possible D gene is TRBD2 (6 bases). Germline V CDR1 and CDR2: KGHSH, LQKENI. The V and J ends lost 3 bases and 2 bases respectively, with 9 bases between them. The CDR3 runs 14 residues. The CDR3 region has the DNA TGTGCCAGCTCACCGGAGCGGGTCACAGATACGCAGTATTTT. Protein product: CASSPERVTDTQYF.

DNA for the CDR3: TGTGCCTGGTGGGGACAGATCCAAGAGACCCAGTACTTC. It yields the protein CAWWGQIQETQYF. This rearrangement joins TRBV30 to TRBJ2-5; TRBD1 matches at 7 bases. Germline V CDR1 and CDR2: GTSNPN, SVGIG (reference sequence). CDR3 length: 13 amino acids. J gave up 1 base and V 5 bases, and 4 bases lay outside the gene matches.

The V and J genes are TRBV6-1 and TRBJ2-7, with unresolved D. Germline V gene data show CDR1 as MNHNS and CDR2 as SASEGT. Between the trimmed V and J ends, which lost 5 bases and 2 bases, there was a span of 13 bases. The CDR3 has 14 amino acids. The CDR3 loop is CASSSGRPAYEQYF. DNA of the CDR3: TGTGCCAGCAGTTCGGGCCGACCCGCCTACGAGCAGTACTTC.

V usage is TRBV11-2 and J usage is TRBJ1-1, with TRBD1 matching 8 bases. V lost 1 base to trimming and J lost 6 bases; unmatched junction nucleotides: 7. CDR3 length equals 15 residues. CDR1 is SGHAT, CDR2 FQNNGV, per germline. CDR3: CASSLASQGASEAFF. The CDR3 region has the DNA TGTGCCAGCAGCTTAGCATCCCAGGGGGCATCTGAAGCTTTCTTT.

The chain combines TRBV10-3 with TRBJ2-4; tentative D call: TRBD2 (6 bases). Germline V gene sequence: CDR1 ENHRY, CDR2 SYGVKD. Trimming stripped 4 bases from V and 8 bases from J, with 15 bases between. The CDR3 runs 14 residues. The CDR3 protein is CAISAGRGTDIQYF. For the CDR3, the DNA is TGTGCCATCAGTGCTGGCCGGGGGACGGACATTCAGTACTTC.

This chain connects TRBV7-2 to TRBJ2-5; D might be TRBD2 (5 bases). The CDR3 covers 15 residues. From germline, CDR1 is SGHTA and CDR2 FQGNSA. The ends were cut back, 5 bases at V and 2 bases at J, with 15 bases in the middle. The CDR3 here is CASSPKRAVQETQYF. For the CDR3, the DNA is TGTGCCAGCAGCCCTAAGAGAGCGGTACAAGAGACCCAGTACTTC.

V and J are TRBV28 and TRBJ1-3, with 9 bases that match TRBD1. Trimming removed 4 bases from V and 0 bases from J; junction bases left unmatched: 7. The CDR3 has 17 amino acids. The germline V gene has CDR1 MDHEN and CDR2 SYDVKM. CDR3 amino acids: CASSSPGQGGSGNTIYF. The CDR3 DNA is TGTGCCAGCAGTTCCCCGGGACAGGGAGGCTCTGGAAACACCATATATTTT.

The chain has TRBV7-9 and TRBJ1-4, with D unclear. V was shortened by 4 bases and J by 0 bases, with 6 bases between the two germline ends. The CDR3 totals 14 residues. Germline V lookup: CDR1 SEHNR, CDR2 FQNEAQ (reference sequence). The CDR3 coding sequence is TGTGCCAGCAGCTACAGAGCAACTAATGAAAAACTGTTTTTT. This gives the protein CASSYRATNEKLFF.

The chain recombines TRBV6-1 with TRBJ1-2, with D possibly matching TRBD1 (6 bases). Between the trimmed V and J ends, which lost 3 bases and 14 bases, there was a span of 19 bases. Germline lookup yields CDR1 MNHNS and CDR2 SASEGT. This CDR3 region has 13 residues. The CDR3 is CASSEGGGGTKTF. The CDR3 nucleotides read TGTGCCAGCAGTGAGGGAGGGGGGGGGACGAAGACCTTC.

This clone has at least ten counts. Other nucleotide sequences in the sample specify the same CDR3. The chain links TRBV25-1 to TRBJ2-7, with D possibly TRBD1 on 7 matching bases. The germline gives CDR1 MGHDK, CDR2 SYGVNS. The V and J ends lost 3 bases and 4 bases respectively, with 13 bases between them. CDR3 length: 14 residues. The CDR3 DNA follows: TGTGCCAGCAGTGACTCCGCAGGGGGGTACGAGCAGTACTTC. This encodes CASSDSAGGYEQYF.

J is TRBJ2-7 and V is TRBV11-2; possible D gene TRBD1, 5 bases. This CDR3 comprises 15 residues. CDR1 is SGHAT, CDR2 FQNNGV, per germline. Trimming stripped 1 base from V and 3 bases from J, with 13 bases between. CDR3 coding DNA: TGTGCCAGCAGCTTAGTCCTAGGGGCTTTCTACGAGCAGTACTTC. This gives the protein CASSLVLGAFYEQYF.

The rearrangement joins TRBV28 to TRBJ1-5, with a possible D match to TRBD1 (5 bases). The CDR3 spans 14 residues. Germline values: CDR1 MDHEN, CDR2 SYDVKM. The V and J ends lost 1 base and 6 bases respectively, with 10 bases between them. As DNA, the CDR3 is TGTGCCAGCAGTTTATTGCAGGGTAGTCAGCCCCAGCATTTT. Its translation is CASSLLQGSQPQHF.

This clone was recorded only once. Other nucleotide sequences from this sample produce the same CDR3. This chain joins TRBV18 and TRBJ2-5, with 16 nucleotides matching TRBD2. J was trimmed by 1 base and V by 3 bases; bases with no gene match: 2. Germline CDR1 KGHSH, CDR2 LQKENI. This CDR3 has 17 residues. The CDR3 coding sequence is TGTGCCAGCTCACCGGGACTAGCGGGAGGGGGCCAAGAGACCCAGTACTTC. It specifies CASSPGLAGGGQETQYF. Combining the CDR3 with reference TRBV18 and TRBJ2-5 gives the whole variable domain NAGVMQNPRHLVRRRGQEARLRCSPMKGHSHVYWYRQLPEEGLKFMVYLQKENIIDESGMPKERFSAEFPKEGPSILRIQQVVRGDSAAYFCASSPGLAGGGQETQYFGPGTRLLVL.